A selection of T cell receptor beta chains follows, all from one sample in a study of blood T cell repertoires in COVID-19. Assay: immunoSEQ multiplex PCR; the TCRdb copy retains only in-frame clones and omits some. Found here are hundreds of thousands of clones, about nine tenths of them singletons; the top ten hold approximately 1.8%. Sequenced sample: peripheral blood. The receptors were sampled from a woman aged 25 to 45 with COVID-19, enrolled during active disease. Each CDR3 is given with its conserved first and last residue. Each record gives: clone size, V gene, D gene, J gene, CDR3 DNA, CDR3 protein. A D gene is named only where the DNA matches it firmly. Some rows mark clone size as missing; the rest say once, few, many or name a class of expanded clone.

>-|TRBV7-9|-|TRBJ2-3
TGTGCCAGCAGCCCGAAAGGGGGTCCAAGCACAGATACGCAGTATTTT
CASSPKGGPSTDTQYF
>-|TRBV9|-|TRBJ1-4
TGTGCCAGCAGCGTAGCAAGGGCAGGGGCCGGGAAACTGTTTTTT
CASSVARAGAGKLFF
>-|TRBV18|-|TRBJ2-7
TGTGCCAGCTCACCAAGTTCCGGACAGAGCTCCTACGAGCAGTACTTC
CASSPSSGQSSYEQYF
>-|TRBV18|TRBD1|TRBJ1-2
TGTGCCAGCTCACTGACCGGGACAGGGTGGAACTATGGCTACACCTTC
CASSLTGTGWNYGYTF
>-|TRBV7-2|TRBD1|TRBJ1-2
TGTGCCAGCAGCTGGGGACAGAACTATGGCTACACCTTC
CASSWGQNYGYTF
>-|TRBV13|-|TRBJ1-2
TGTGCCAGCAGCTTAGGACAGGCGAATGGCTACACCTTC
CASSLGQANGYTF
>-|TRBV6-5|TRBD1|TRBJ1-5
TGTGCCAGCAGGCAGACAGGGCATTCTGAGCCCCAGCATTTT
CASRQTGHSEPQHF
>-|TRBV9|TRBD1|TRBJ2-1
TGTGCCAGCAGCGTAAATGTCGTAGGACAGGGAGGTCATGAGCAGTTCTTC
CASSVNVVGQGGHEQFF
>-|TRBV5-5|-|TRBJ2-5
TGTGCCAGCAGCTTGGGGGGGCAGCAAGAGACCCAGTACTTC
CASSLGGQQETQYF
>-|TRBV5-1|TRBD1|TRBJ2-3
TGCGCCAGCAGCTTCGGGACAGCGACAGATACGCAGTATTTT
CASSFGTATDTQYF
>-|TRBV7-9|TRBD1|TRBJ2-1
TGTGCCAGCTCCGAGAGGGGGCTCTATAATGAGCAGTTCTTC
CASSERGLYNEQFF
>-|TRBV19|-|TRBJ2-1
TGTGCCAGTAGTATAGTTGCGGCGGGGGAGCAGTTCTTC
CASSIVAAGEQFF
>-|TRBV7-2|TRBD2|TRBJ2-1
TGTGCCAGCAGCCCTCAACTAGCGGGGACGAATGAGCAGTTCTTC
CASSPQLAGTNEQFF
>-|TRBV3-1/TRBV3-2|-|TRBJ1-2
TGTGCCAGCAGCCAAGGGCCGGGTACGTATGGCTACACCTTC
CASSQGPGTYGYTF
>-|TRBV29-1|TRBD1|TRBJ1-1
TGCAGCGTTTCAGGGGGGACTGAAGCTTTCTTT
CSVSGGTEAFF
>-|TRBV28|TRBD1|TRBJ1-5
TGTGCCAGCAGTGACGGGACAGGGTCGGTTCAGCCCCAGCATTTT
CASSDGTGSVQPQHF
>-|TRBV2|-|TRBJ1-1
TGTGCCAGCAGTGCCAAGAGGCTGAACACTGAAGCTTTCTTT
CASSAKRLNTEAFF
>-|TRBV19|-|TRBJ2-2
TGTGCCAGTAGTTTCCAGACCCAGCGTAACACCGGGGAGCTGTTTTTT
CASSFQTQRNTGELFF
>-|TRBV12-3/TRBV12-4|-|TRBJ2-2
TGTGCCAGCAGTCTCAGATCCACCGGGGAGCTGTTTTTT
CASSLRSTGELFF
>-|TRBV9|-|TRBJ1-3
TGTGCCAGCAGCGTGACATCAGGAAACACCATATATTTT
CASSVTSGNTIYF
>-|TRBV4-2|-|TRBJ2-1
TGTGCCAGCAGCCAAGGGGGCGGGGGCGATGAGCAGTTCTTC
CASSQGGGGDEQFF
>few|TRBV19|-|TRBJ1-3
TGTGCCAGTAGTGACGGACTCTCTGGAAACACCATATATTTT
CASSDGLSGNTIYF
>-|TRBV12-3/TRBV12-4|TRBD1|TRBJ1-4
TGTGCCAGCTGGGGACAGGGGGCTGGAAAACTGTTTTTT
CASWGQGAGKLFF
>-|TRBV7-9|-|TRBJ1-1
TGTGCCAGCAGCTTAGGAGGAGCTGAAGCTTTCTTT
CASSLGGAEAFF
>-|TRBV28|-|TRBJ1-6
TGTGCCAGCAAGTCGACTTTTTTAACTCCCCTCCACTTT
CASKSTFLTPLHF
>-|TRBV5-6|-|TRBJ2-5
TGTGCCAGCAGCTCTCAGGCTCCCGCAAGAGAGACCCAGTACTTC
CASSSQAPARETQYF
>many|TRBV7-3|TRBD1|TRBJ2-3
TGTGCATCAGGACAGGGCTACACAGATACGCAGTATTTT
CASGQGYTDTQYF
>-|TRBV14|-|TRBJ1-3
TGTGCCAGCAGCCACGCAATACCGGGGTCCCCCTCTGGAAACACCATATATTTT
CASSHAIPGSPSGNTIYF
>once|TRBV6-5|TRBD1|TRBJ2-2
TGTGCCAGCATTCGAGACAGGGCGGACACCGGGGAGCTGTTTTTT
CASIRDRADTGELFF
>-|TRBV18|-|TRBJ2-2
TGTGCCACCTTTACCGATCGGCAGGGTCGGTACACCGGGGAGCTGTTTTTT
CATFTDRQGRYTGELFF
>-|TRBV29-1|TRBD2|TRBJ2-1
TGCAGCGTTGAGCGGGGGGGCAACGATGAGCAGTTCTTC
CSVERGGNDEQFF
>-|TRBV13|TRBD2|TRBJ2-1
TGTGCCAGCGCAGGACTAGCGAGTTACAATGAGCAGTTCTTC
CASAGLASYNEQFF
>-|TRBV9|TRBD1|TRBJ1-2
TGTGCCAGCAGCGGTCAGCGGACAGGGGCCTATGGCTACACCTTC
CASSGQRTGAYGYTF
>-|TRBV9|TRBD1|TRBJ1-2
TGTGCCAGCAGCGTAGGACAGGGGAGCTATGGCTACACCTTC
CASSVGQGSYGYTF
>-|TRBV28|-|TRBJ2-2
TGTGCCAGCCAAGGGGGGGCGAGGGAGCTGTTTTTT
CASQGGARELFF
>-|TRBV7-2|-|TRBJ1-6
TGTGCCAGCAGCCCCAACCGCGAGGTTGCACCCCTCCACTTT
CASSPNREVAPLHF
>-|TRBV3-1/TRBV3-2|-|TRBJ2-1
TGTGCCAGCAGACATCACAATGAGCAGTTCTTC
CASRHHNEQFF
>-|TRBV2|TRBD1|TRBJ1-2
TGTGCCAGTAGAACAGGGGCTGCTAACTATGGCTACACCTTC
CASRTGAANYGYTF
>-|TRBV6-6|TRBD1|TRBJ1-6
TGTGCCAGCAGTTACGCCGGGACAGGGGGATCACCCCTCCACTTT
CASSYAGTGGSPLHF
>-|TRBV7-9|-|TRBJ1-3
TGTGCCAGCGAACAGCGCGGGAGTGGAAACACCATATATTTT
CASEQRGSGNTIYF
>-|TRBV19|-|TRBJ1-2
TGTGCCAGTAGTATATATGCGGGGCTCTATGGCTACACCTTC
CASSIYAGLYGYTF
>-|TRBV5-1|-|TRBJ1-1
TGCGCCAGCAGCGAGGACAGTTCGAACACTGAAGCTTTCTTT
CASSEDSSNTEAFF
>few|TRBV7-6|-|TRBJ1-5
TGTGCCAGCAGCCCGAGGGAGGGTCGTAATCAGCCCCAGCATTTT
CASSPREGRNQPQHF
>-|TRBV27|-|TRBJ2-1
TGTGCCAGCATGGGGGGGCGAGGTGAGCAGTTCTTC
CASMGGRGEQFF
>-|TRBV2|TRBD1|TRBJ1-5
TGTGCCAGCAGTGTTCAGGGGGCAAATCAGCCCCAGCATTTT
CASSVQGANQPQHF
>-|TRBV9|-|TRBJ1-4
TGTGCCAGCAGCGTAGACGGATCTGGCGGAAAACTGTTTTTT
CASSVDGSGGKLFF
>-|TRBV4-1|-|TRBJ2-7
TGCGCCAGCAGCCAAGAGATAAAGGGGGAGCAGTACTTC
CASSQEIKGEQYF
>-|TRBV6-6|TRBD1|TRBJ1-1
TGTGCCAGCAGTTACTTACAGGGGGAGGCTGAAGCTTTCTTT
CASSYLQGEAEAFF